Sequencing of this T cell receptor (beta chain) was carried out in a study of T cells in Graves' hyperthyroidism and ophthalmopathy. Broader study findings: Most thyroid clonotypes with frequency above 0.001 were detected in blood.

This clonotype was counted between two and nine times. The antigen is undetermined. Patients were excluded because of uncontrolled infection, other autoimmune disease, pregnancy or lactation. Each diagnosis was grounded in clinical symptoms, serum thyroxine and TRAb, thyroid ultrasound, and orbital computed tomography. It was RNA transcripts that yielded the amplified TCR beta CDR3 regions. A first-round RT-PCR of the TCR CDR3 used the HTBI primer set. TCRdb re-derived calls from the multiplex PCR reads in MiXCR, one entry per CDR3 protein. The sample shows roughly 400,000 distinct CDR3 sequences, roughly an eighth of them seen only once. This clonotype was obtained from a man aged 45-65 years with Graves' ophthalmopathy. The sample was blood.

CDR3 loop: CSVEEGTEAFF. The CDR3 DNA is TGCAGCGTTGAAGAGGGGACTGAAGCTTTCTTT. The chain employs TRBV29-1 and TRBJ1-1; no definite D call. This CDR3 is built from 11 residues. Germline values: CDR1 SQVTM, CDR2 ANQGSEA. V gave up 0 bases and J gave up 5 bases, with 4 bases separating them.